A single sample gave rise to the 21 T cell receptor beta chains below, sequenced in a study of cytomegalovirus exposure and HLA in healthy donors. The repertoire was sequenced with immunoSEQ multiplex PCR; TCRdb's copy has only in-frame clones and lacks some. This sample yields under 150,000 clones, of which 91% are seen a single time; under 0.8% belongs to the top ten. Sequenced material: PBMCs. These receptors came from a man younger than 35 in good health and CMV-seronegative.

A single count supports this clone. CDR3 DNA: TGCAGCGCTACGTTCACTGAAGCTTTCTTT. Amino acid sequence: CSATFTEAFF. The chain recombines TRBV29-1 with TRBJ1-1; D ambiguous. Trimming cost V 7 bases and J 4 bases, with 7 bases left between them. The CDR3 length is 10 residues. The germline V gene has CDR1 SQVTM and CDR2 ANQGSEA.

V and J are TRBV7-2 and TRBJ2-1; TRBD2 aligns across 14 bases. The CDR3 is made up of 17 amino acids. Germline CDR1 SGHTA, CDR2 FQGNSA. V lost 1 base and J lost 9; bases outside the gene matches: 8. As DNA, the CDR3 is TGTGCCAGCAGCTTAGGACCGGGACTAGCGGGAGTGATTGAGCAGTTCTTC. It translates to CASSLGPGLAGVIEQFF.

V and J are TRBV11-2 and TRBJ2-5; perhaps TRBD2 as D (5 bases). The CDR3 has 13 amino acids. The germline V gene has CDR1 SGHAT and CDR2 FQNNGV. V lost 5 bases and J 9 bases, leaving 16 bases between the germline ends. The CDR3 reads CASSTSAAGAQYF. In DNA form, the CDR3 reads TGTGCCAGCAGCACTTCTGCCGCCGGGGCCCAGTACTTC.

The rearrangement links TRBV27 to TRBJ1-1; the match to TRBD1 covers 11 bases. There are 15 residues in the CDR3. V dropped 5 bases and J dropped 8; count of bases not matched to a gene: 10. Germline V CDR1 and CDR2: MNHEY, SMNVEV (reference sequence). The CDR3 is CASSPTDRGLLEAFF. The CDR3 DNA sequence: TGTGCCAGCAGTCCGACGGACAGGGGGCTACTAGAAGCTTTCTTT.

This rearrangement joins TRBV9 to TRBJ1-3; D is perhaps TRBD1 (6 bases). This CDR3 spans 17 amino acids. Looked up from germline, CDR1 is SGDLS and CDR2 is YYNGEE. The germline V and J ends were trimmed by 0 bases and 8 bases, with 21 bases remaining between them. The DNA for the CDR3 is TGTGCCAGCAGCGTAGGAGCCCAGACAGGCGGAGTTTACACCATATATTTT. Its protein is CASSVGAQTGGVYTIYF. Using reference TRBV9 and TRBJ1-3 for the parts outside the CDR3, the full variable domain is DSGVTQTPKHLITATGQRVTLRCSPRSGDLSVYWYQQSLDQGLQFLIQYYNGEERAKGNILERFSAQQFPDLHSELNLSSLELGDSALYFCASSVGAQTGGVYTIYFGEGSWLTVV.

In this sample, this clone turned up a few times. This chain connects TRBV7-9 to TRBJ2-1; 8 nucleotides align to TRBD2. J lost 9 bases, V lost 1 base, and 5 bases had no gene match. Germline V gives CDR1 SEHNR, CDR2 FQNEAQ (reference sequence). CDR3 size: 14 residues. The CDR3 region has the DNA TGTGCCAGCAGCTTAGACGGGAGGGCCACTGAGCAGTTCTTC. Its translation: CASSLDGRATEQFF.

The CDR3 protein is CASSVDRAGGSETQYF. The CDR3 DNA reads as TGTGCCAGCAGCGTAGATCGAGCGGGAGGTTCGGAGACCCAGTACTTC. The genes are TRBV9 and TRBJ2-5; 9 bases map to TRBD2. This CDR3 comprises 16 residues. V gave up 0 bases and J gave up 5 bases; unmatched junction bases: 8. Germline CDR1 is SGDLS and CDR2 is YYNGEE.

This clone has just one count. The gene calls are TRBV6-5 and TRBJ1-1, with TRBD1 matching over 7 bases. V trimming: 0 bases; J trimming: 2 bases; junction bases outside the gene matches: 6. CDR1 and CDR2 from the germline V gene are MNHEY and SVGAGI. The CDR3 runs to 16 residues. In DNA form, the CDR3 reads TGTGCCAGCAGTTACTCGACCGACAGGGCCAACACTGAAGCTTTCTTT. Translating it yields CASSYSTDRANTEAFF.

The genes are TRBV7-9 and TRBJ1-2, with 8 bases lining up with TRBD1. The germline gives CDR1 SEHNR, CDR2 FQNEAQ (reference sequence). V lost 2 bases to trimming and J lost 0 bases; unmatched junction nucleotides: 2. The CDR3 sequence is 15 residues long. CDR3 coding DNA: TGTGCCAGCAGCTTATGGACAGGGTCTAACTATGGCTACACCTTC. Translation gives CASSLWTGSNYGYTF.

The V gene is TRBV6-5, the J gene TRBJ2-5; perhaps TRBD1 as D (5 bases). Trimming took 4 bases from V and 2 from J, leaving 8 bases between them. Germline CDR1 MNHEY, CDR2 SVGAGI. This CDR3 spans 13 amino acids. The CDR3: CASSLTVQETQYF. The CDR3 region has the DNA TGTGCCAGCAGTTTGACAGTTCAAGAGACCCAGTACTTC.

The chain has TRBV6-5 and TRBJ1-2, with 8 bases aligning to TRBD1. The CDR3 has 13 residues. The trim removed 7 bases at V and 4 bases at J, leaving 5 bases unmatched. Germline-derived CDR1 and CDR2 are MNHEY and SVGAGI. CDR3 sequence: CASTPGQGYGYTF. CDR3 DNA sequence: TGTGCCAGCACTCCAGGACAGGGCTATGGCTACACCTTC.

The V call is TRBV27, the J call TRBJ1-6, with 7 nucleotides matching TRBD1. CDR1 and CDR2 from the germline V gene are MNHEY and SMNVEV (reference sequence). This CDR3 is built from 16 residues. V shed 5 bases and J 5 bases; nucleotides not matched to a gene: 9. CDR3 sequence (DNA): TGTGCCAGCAGTATACGAGGGACAGAGAATAATTCACCCCTCCACTTT. Protein: CASSIRGTENNSPLHF.

The genes are TRBV30 and TRBJ1-2; 8 nucleotides line up with TRBD1. The V and J ends lost 0 bases and 2 bases, in that order; junction bases with no gene match: 5. This CDR3 is 15 amino acids long. Germline V CDR1 and CDR2: GTSNPN, SVGIG (reference sequence). CDR3 in amino acids: CAWSVRTGSNYGYTF. In nucleotides, the CDR3 is TGTGCCTGGAGTGTCCGGACAGGGTCAAACTATGGCTACACCTTC.

The chain combines TRBV7-2 with TRBJ1-2; 7 bases are a match to TRBD1. This CDR3 comprises 13 residues. V gave up 2 bases and J gave up 7 bases; unmatched junction bases: 4. The germline V gene has CDR1 SGHTA and CDR2 FQGNSA. The CDR3: CASSLFGTVGYTF. CDR3 bases: TGTGCCAGCAGCTTATTCGGGACAGTTGGCTACACCTTC.

The V and J genes are TRBV23-1 and TRBJ1-5, with 7 bases fitting TRBD1. TRBV23-1 is identified as an open reading frame with a role that is uncertain. This CDR3 is built from 17 residues. The V gene end was trimmed by 2 bases and the J gene end by 7 bases; junction bases not matched to a gene: 14. CDR3 residues: CASSQEGDRRILQPQHF. CDR3 coding DNA: TGCGCCAGCAGTCAAGAGGGGGACAGACGCATCCTACAGCCCCAGCATTTT.

The gene calls are TRBV18 and TRBJ1-1; perhaps TRBD1 as D (5 bases). From germline, CDR1 is KGHSH and CDR2 LQKENI. V was clipped by 3 bases and J by 7 bases, with 9 bases between them. The CDR3 runs to 12 residues. Here the CDR3 DNA reads TGTGCCAGCTCACCCCCGGGGGGTGAAGCTTTCTTT. It is translated as CASSPPGGEAFF.

This chain uses TRBV5-1 with TRBJ1-6; 7 positions match TRBD1. With V trimmed by 4 bases and J by 2 bases, 6 bases remained unmatched. Germline CDR1 SGHRS, CDR2 YFSETQ. The CDR3 length is 16 residues. This chain's CDR3 is CASSAGDSTYNSPLHF. CDR3 bases: TGCGCCAGCAGCGCCGGGGACAGTACCTATAATTCACCCCTCCACTTT.

The rearrangement uses TRBV11-2 and TRBJ2-1; a weak D match, TRBD2 (6 bases). V dropped 0 bases and J dropped 5 bases, with 14 bases sitting between them. The CDR3 spans 16 residues. Germline loops: CDR1 SGHAT, CDR2 FQNNGV. The CDR3 region is CASSLDRLRGHNEQFF. The CDR3 nucleotides read TGTGCCAGCAGCTTAGACCGATTGCGGGGCCACAATGAGCAGTTCTTC.

This clone was observed once. The chain employs TRBV4-3 and TRBJ2-3; TRBD1 agrees at 9 bases. Trimming removed 1 base from V and 3 bases from J; junction bases left unmatched: 2. The CDR3 is made up of 15 amino acids. Germline V gives CDR1 LGHNA, CDR2 YSLEER. CDR3: CASSQVDRGTDTQYF. The CDR3 DNA is TGCGCCAGCAGCCAAGTTGACAGGGGGACAGATACGCAGTATTTT.

The J gene is TRBJ1-6, the V gene TRBV5-1; TRBD1 matches 8 bases. With V trimmed by 0 bases and J by 0 bases, 11 bases remained unmatched. Germline lookup yields CDR1 SGHRS and CDR2 YFSETQ. The CDR3 runs to 20 residues. This CDR3 reads CASSLDPRDRSSSYNSPLHF. The CDR3 DNA reads TGCGCCAGCAGCTTGGACCCCCGGGACAGGTCTAGCTCCTATAATTCACCCCTCCACTTT. The full variable domain, rest sourced from reference TRBV5-1 and TRBJ1-6, is KAGVTQTPRYLIKTRGQQVTLSCSPISGHRSVSWYQQTPGQGLQFLFEYFSETQRNKGNFPGRFSGRQFSNSRSEMNVSTLELGDSALYLCASSLDPRDRSSSYNSPLHFGNGTRLTVT.

The genes are TRBV5-1 and TRBJ2-7; 11 bases align to TRBD1. The CDR3 contains 17 residues. In germline, CDR1 is SGHRS, CDR2 YFSETQ. Losses at the gene ends were 0 bases for V and 1 base for J; bases not matched to a gene: 6. The CDR3 spells CASSLGTGGWSSYEQYF. CDR3 in DNA: TGCGCCAGCAGCTTGGGGACAGGGGGCTGGTCGTCCTACGAGCAGTACTTC.